This T cell receptor (beta chain) emerged from a study of T cells after yellow fever vaccination. This clonotype showed up just a few times. TCRdb re-called the 5' RACE reads through MiXCR, storing one row per CDR3 protein. Here the sample spans roughly 500,000 distinct CDR3 sequences, 15% to 20% being singletons. This sample comprised PBMCs, obtained 15 days after the yellow fever booster vaccination. The sequence derives from a man younger than 45 who received the YFV17D yellow fever vaccine.

CDR3 protein: CASRGDRDYNEQFF. The CDR3 DNA is TGTGCCAGCCGAGGGGACAGGGACTACAATGAGCAGTTCTTC. The V gene is TRBV7-9, the J gene TRBJ2-1, with 9 nucleotides matching TRBD1. Germline V CDR1 and CDR2: SEHNR, FQNEAQ (reference sequence). The V gene end was trimmed by 8 bases and the J gene end by 3 bases; junction bases not matched to a gene: 5. This CDR3 contains 14 residues.